Listed below are T cell receptor beta chains from one sample, sequenced in a study of shared clonotypes between healthy human individuals. Only in-frame clones appear in the TCRdb table, and some are missing; sequencing was by immunoSEQ multiplex PCR. The table includes hundreds of thousands of clones, 95% to 97% detected once. Material: naive CD8+ T cells sorted from blood. The receptors shown here come from a woman between 25 and 40 years old in good health. Both conserved end residues are part of each CDR3. A D gene is named only where the DNA matches it firmly. A clone size is listed for some rows: how often the clone was seen (once, few, many), or a class if it is expanded.

>TRBD1|TRBJ1-1|TRBV27|-
TGTGCCAGCAGTTTATTACTTGGACAGGGGGCGAACACTGAAGCTTTCTTT
CASSLLLGQGANTEAFF
>TRBD1|TRBJ2-3|TRBV27|-
TGTGCCAGCAGTTTAGGACAGGGGGCAGATACGCAGTATTTT
CASSLGQGADTQYF
>-|TRBJ2-7|TRBV29-1|-
TGCAGCGTTATTAGAGACAGTAACGCGGGGACCTACGAGCAGTACTTC
CSVIRDSNAGTYEQYF
>-|TRBJ1-1|TRBV28|-
TGTGCCAGCAGTTTCCCCGGGACATGGAACACTGAAGCTTTCTTT
CASSFPGTWNTEAFF
>TRBD2|TRBJ2-1|TRBV6-4|once
TGTGCCAGCAGTGACTCGACTAGCGGGAGGAATGAGCAGTTCTTC
CASSDSTSGRNEQFF
>-|TRBJ1-1|TRBV7-8|-
TGTGCCAGCAGCTTAGAGGGGGGCTTGAACACTGAAGCTTTCTTT
CASSLEGGLNTEAFF
>-|TRBJ2-1|TRBV7-6|once
TGTGCCAGCAGCTTACTGTCCCTGAATGAGCAGTTCTTC
CASSLLSLNEQFF
>-|TRBJ1-5|TRBV14|-
TGTGCCAGCAGCCAAGCATCAACTAATCAGCCCCAGCATTTT
CASSQASTNQPQHF
>TRBD2|TRBJ2-1|TRBV19|-
TGTGCCAGTAGTATGGGACTAGCGGCCTACAATGAGCAGTTCTTC
CASSMGLAAYNEQFF
>-|TRBJ2-1|TRBV7-6|-
TGTGCCAGCAGCTTAGCGTCAGGAAGGTTGAGTGAGCAGTTCTTC
CASSLASGRLSEQFF
>-|TRBJ2-5|TRBV7-9|-
TGTGCCAGCAGCCTAACTCCGGGCTCACAAGAGACCCAGTACTTC
CASSLTPGSQETQYF
>-|TRBJ2-7|TRBV5-4|-
TGTGCCAGCAGCCCAGGATTAAACTACGAGCAGTACTTC
CASSPGLNYEQYF
>-|TRBJ2-1|TRBV28|-
TGTGCCAGCAGTTTTAGGGTTAATGGGGAGCAGTTCTTC
CASSFRVNGEQFF
>-|TRBJ1-1|TRBV28|-
TGTGCCAGCAGTTTAGATAAGGGCACTGAAGCTTTCTTT
CASSLDKGTEAFF
>-|TRBJ2-7|TRBV28|-
TGTGCCAGCACCGATTTGTCGGACAACGACGAGCAGTACTTC
CASTDLSDNDEQYF
>-|TRBJ2-5|TRBV5-4|-
TGTGCCAGCAGCTTGGAAGTTTCAGAGACCCAGTACTTC
CASSLEVSETQYF
>TRBD1|TRBJ2-3|TRBV19|-
TGTGCCAGTAGTATCTCGTGGGACAGGGAGGGCCCAGATACGCAGTATTTT
CASSISWDREGPDTQYF
>-|TRBJ2-7|TRBV4-1|-
TGCGCCAGCAGCCAAGGGCTGAGCTCCTACGAGCAGTACTTC
CASSQGLSSYEQYF
>-|TRBJ2-7|TRBV5-1|once
TGCGCCAGCAGCCGGAACCTCGCTAACCCATACGAGCAGTACTTC
CASSRNLANPYEQYF
>TRBD1|TRBJ1-1|TRBV6-5|-
TGTGCCAGCAGTTACTCGAAGGGACAGGGCAGCACTGAAGCTTTCTTT
CASSYSKGQGSTEAFF
>-|TRBJ1-2|TRBV27|-
TGTGCCAGCAGTTTACAGGGTGGCAGCCTCTATGGCTACACCTTC
CASSLQGGSLYGYTF
>TRBD1|TRBJ1-2|TRBV6-5|-
TGTGCCAGCAGCTCCGACAGGGGATGGGGCTACACCTTC
CASSSDRGWGYTF
>TRBD1|TRBJ2-4|TRBV5-1|-
TGCGCCAGCAGCTTGAGGGACAGACAAAACATTCAGTACTTC
CASSLRDRQNIQYF
>-|TRBJ2-5|TRBV27|-
TGTGCCCCCCACCAGACCCAGTACTTC
CAPHQTQYF
>-|TRBJ2-3|TRBV29-1|-
TGCAGCGTTGAACTCCTCGACAGTAGCTCGACAGATACGCAGTATTTT
CSVELLDSSSTDTQYF
>TRBD1|TRBJ2-7|TRBV29-1|once
TGCAGCGTTGAAGAGCCGGGACAGGGGATCAACGAGCAGTACTTC
CSVEEPGQGINEQYF
>TRBD2|TRBJ2-3|TRBV28|-
TGTGCCAGCAGTTCACCCCTAGCGGGAGATGAAACAGATACGCAGTATTTT
CASSSPLAGDETDTQYF
>-|TRBJ2-7|TRBV11-2|-
TGTGCCAGCAGCGAGTTTAGCGGCTCCTACGAGCAGTACTTC
CASSEFSGSYEQYF
>-|TRBJ1-2|TRBV19|-
TGTCCCTTGGGACACCGGGAGGTGGGGGGCTACACCTTC
CPLGHREVGGYTF
>TRBD1|TRBJ2-1|TRBV19|-
TGTGCCATACGACAGGGCAATGAGCAGTTCTTC
CAIRQGNEQFF
>TRBD1|TRBJ1-5|TRBV6-1|-
TGTGCCAGCAGTGAAGATTTTGGACAGGCGGGCAATCAGCCCCAGCATTTT
CASSEDFGQAGNQPQHF
>-|TRBJ2-7|TRBV11-2|-
TGTGCCAGCAGCGTCTCAGGGAAAGTGTCCTACGAGCAGTACTTC
CASSVSGKVSYEQYF
>-|TRBJ2-3|TRBV27|-
TGTGCCAGCAGTCTGGGGGGAAGCACAGATACGCAGTATTTT
CASSLGGSTDTQYF
>TRBD1|TRBJ1-1|TRBV7-9|-
TGTGCCAGCAGCTACGGGACAGCAGAACACTTT
CASSYGTAEHF
>-|TRBJ2-7|TRBV5-5|-
TGTGCCAGCAGAGGGCTTACAGCCTACGAGCAGTACTTC
CASRGLTAYEQYF
>TRBD1|TRBJ2-5|TRBV9|-
TGTGCCAGCAGCGCCGGACAGGGAAACCAAGAGACCCAGTACTTC
CASSAGQGNQETQYF
>-|TRBJ1-2|TRBV5-1|-
TGCGCCAGCAGCTTAGGAAGGGGCGCGGGCTATGGCTACACCTTC
CASSLGRGAGYGYTF
>TRBD1|TRBJ2-2|TRBV27|-
TGTGCCAGCAGCTGGGACAGGGGCGCCATCTCCTTCCTCGGCGGGGAGCTGTTTTTT
CASSWDRGAISFLGGELFF
>TRBD2|TRBJ2-7|TRBV11-1|-
TGTGCCAGCAGCGCTCGGGTAATAGCGGGAGGGCCGGGTGAGCAGTACTTC
CASSARVIAGGPGEQYF